Described below is a single TCR beta chain sequence and its context. CDR3 length: 13 amino acids. Trimming removed 3 bases from V and 1 base from J, with 7 bases in between. Germline assignment: CDR1 LGHNA and CDR2 YSLEER. As for time point: before trial treatment. This sample was taken from a study of low-dose radiotherapy and immunotherapy resistance in tumors. Both TCRalpha and TCRbeta chains were reverse transcribed with V-gene-specific primers. TCRs underwent about 22 PCR cycles of amplification with a constant-region primer and V-primer adapter. MiXCR was run by TCRdb on the reads, yielding one entry per CDR3 protein. The data hold tens of thousands of distinct CDR3 sequences, with 9.4% observed a single time.

The sequence was obtained from a male donor with prostate cancer. J is TRBJ2-7 and V is TRBV4-3; D is uncertain. Sequencing used PBMCs, obtained before treatment. The CDR3 sequence: CASSHLGSYEQYF. In nucleotides, the CDR3 is TGCGCCAGCAGCCACCTGGGGTCCTACGAGCAGTACTTC.